This is a list of T cell receptor beta chains from one sample in a study of cytomegalovirus exposure and HLA in healthy donors. Sequenced by immunoSEQ multiplex PCR; TCRdb stores in-frame clones only, minus some. The sample holds roughly 180,000 clones, approximately 85% seen once. The source material was PBMCs. The source of these receptors is a young man in good health and CMV-seropositive. Both conserved end residues are part of each CDR3. The order of the fields is V gene, clone size, J gene, D gene, CDR3 protein, CDR3 DNA. A D gene is named only where the DNA matches it firmly. Clone size is shown for a subset of rows, as once, few, many or a class of expanded clone.

V gene: TRBV6-6
clone size: .
J gene: TRBJ2-5
D gene: TRBD2
CDR3 protein: CASFLAGGREYF
CDR3 DNA: TGTGCCAGCTTTCTAGCGGGGGGGCGGGAGTACTTC

V gene: TRBV19
clone size: .
J gene: TRBJ1-5
D gene: .
CDR3 protein: CASSIAGQPQHF
CDR3 DNA: TGTGCCAGTAGTATTGCGGGGCAGCCCCAGCATTTT

V gene: TRBV6-5
clone size: .
J gene: TRBJ1-6
D gene: .
CDR3 protein: CASRQNSPLHF
CDR3 DNA: TGTGCCAGCAGACAAAATTCACCCCTCCACTTT

V gene: TRBV27
clone size: .
J gene: TRBJ2-4
D gene: TRBD1
CDR3 protein: CASSLDRVNIQYF
CDR3 DNA: TGTGCCAGCAGTTTGGACAGGGTGAACATTCAGTACTTC

V gene: TRBV29-1
clone size: few
J gene: TRBJ1-1
D gene: TRBD1
CDR3 protein: CSVRTGGRTEAFF
CDR3 DNA: TGCAGCGTGAGGACAGGGGGAAGGACTGAAGCTTTCTTT

V gene: TRBV6-6
clone size: .
J gene: TRBJ1-5
D gene: TRBD1
CDR3 protein: CASSTRQGVGEPQHF
CDR3 DNA: TGTGCCAGCAGCACAAGACAGGGAGTAGGTGAGCCCCAGCATTTT

V gene: TRBV2
clone size: .
J gene: TRBJ2-5
D gene: TRBD2
CDR3 protein: CASRRTSGGRETQYF
CDR3 DNA: TGTGCCAGCAGAAGGACTAGCGGGGGGCGGGAGACCCAGTACTTC

V gene: TRBV6-6
clone size: .
J gene: TRBJ1-5
D gene: .
CDR3 protein: CASSPFEGGQPQHF
CDR3 DNA: TGTGCCAGCAGCCCTTTTGAGGGCGGACAGCCCCAGCATTTT

V gene: TRBV2
clone size: .
J gene: TRBJ2-5
D gene: TRBD2
CDR3 protein: CASSEPEIGLADYQETQYF
CDR3 DNA: TGTGCCAGCAGTGAACCAGAAATAGGACTAGCGGATTACCAAGAGACCCAGTACTTC

V gene: TRBV5-8
clone size: .
J gene: TRBJ2-1
D gene: TRBD2
CDR3 protein: CASSLDAGGFFF
CDR3 DNA: TGTGCCAGCAGCTTGGATGCGGGGGGCTTCTTCTTC

V gene: TRBV5-1
clone size: .
J gene: TRBJ1-2
D gene: .
CDR3 protein: CASSLESHADGYTF
CDR3 DNA: TGCGCCAGCAGCTTGGAATCCCACGCAGATGGCTACACCTTC

V gene: TRBV7-3
clone size: .
J gene: TRBJ1-3
D gene: .
CDR3 protein: CASSLTGTSSGNTIYF
CDR3 DNA: TGTGCCAGCAGCTTAACGGGCACGTCGTCTGGAAACACCATATATTTT

V gene: TRBV7-8
clone size: .
J gene: TRBJ2-7
D gene: .
CDR3 protein: CASSSQGYEQYF
CDR3 DNA: TGTGCCAGCAGCTCACAGGGCTACGAGCAGTACTTC

V gene: TRBV4-1
clone size: .
J gene: TRBJ2-6
D gene: TRBD1
CDR3 protein: CASSPRGDREAGANVLTF
CDR3 DNA: TGCGCCAGCAGCCCAAGAGGGGACAGGGAGGCAGGGGCCAACGTCCTGACTTTC

V gene: TRBV9
clone size: .
J gene: TRBJ2-2
D gene: .
CDR3 protein: CASSVGQRLNTGELFF
CDR3 DNA: TGTGCCAGCAGCGTAGGCCAGAGACTGAACACCGGGGAGCTGTTTTTT

V gene: TRBV6-5
clone size: .
J gene: TRBJ2-7
D gene: .
CDR3 protein: CASRQTGYGEQYF
CDR3 DNA: TGTGCCAGCAGGCAAACAGGGTACGGCGAGCAGTACTTC

V gene: TRBV25-1
clone size: few
J gene: TRBJ1-6
D gene: .
CDR3 protein: CASNVGHYNSPLHF
CDR3 DNA: TGTGCCAGCAACGTGGGCCACTATAATTCACCCCTCCACTTT

V gene: TRBV7-6
clone size: .
J gene: TRBJ1-6
D gene: .
CDR3 protein: CASSSEQARPLHF
CDR3 DNA: TGTGCCAGCAGCTCAGAACAGGCAAGGCCCCTCCACTTT

V gene: TRBV7-2
clone size: .
J gene: TRBJ2-6
D gene: .
CDR3 protein: CASRLGLGANVLTF
CDR3 DNA: TGTGCCAGCCGTTTGGGCCTTGGGGCCAACGTCCTGACTTTC

V gene: TRBV7-9
clone size: .
J gene: TRBJ2-3
D gene: TRBD2
CDR3 protein: CASSDPGEGPFSTDTQYF
CDR3 DNA: TGTGCCAGCAGCGACCCCGGGGAGGGCCCTTTTAGCACAGATACGCAGTATTTT

V gene: TRBV9
clone size: .
J gene: TRBJ2-1
D gene: TRBD1
CDR3 protein: CASSGQGGRTSSYNEQFF
CDR3 DNA: TGTGCCAGCAGCGGACAGGGGGGTAGAACGAGCTCCTACAATGAGCAGTTCTTC

V gene: TRBV18
clone size: .
J gene: TRBJ1-3
D gene: .
CDR3 protein: CASSPPDSPAGNTIYF
CDR3 DNA: TGTGCCAGCTCACCTCCGGACAGTCCGGCAGGAAACACCATATATTTT

V gene: TRBV6-1
clone size: few
J gene: TRBJ1-2
D gene: .
CDR3 protein: CASSWGGDGYTF
CDR3 DNA: TGTGCCAGCAGCTGGGGGGGAGATGGCTACACCTTC

V gene: TRBV6-4
clone size: few
J gene: TRBJ2-3
D gene: .
CDR3 protein: CASSRQGTDTQYF
CDR3 DNA: TGTGCCAGCTCCCGACAGGGCACAGATACGCAGTATTTT

V gene: TRBV5-1
clone size: .
J gene: TRBJ1-2
D gene: TRBD1
CDR3 protein: CASSTGQDGSSYGYTF
CDR3 DNA: TGCGCCAGCAGCACCGGACAGGACGGCTCCTCCTATGGCTACACCTTC

V gene: TRBV4-2
clone size: .
J gene: TRBJ2-7
D gene: .
CDR3 protein: CASSQDGGEQYF
CDR3 DNA: TGTGCCAGCAGCCAAGATGGCGGCGAGCAGTACTTC

V gene: TRBV18
clone size: few
J gene: TRBJ1-1
D gene: .
CDR3 protein: CASSTQGNTEAFF
CDR3 DNA: TGTGCCAGCTCAACCCAGGGGAACACTGAAGCTTTCTTT

V gene: TRBV9
clone size: .
J gene: TRBJ2-1
D gene: .
CDR3 protein: CASSRLGGAYNEQFF
CDR3 DNA: TGTGCCAGCAGCAGGCTCGGCGGGGCTTACAATGAGCAGTTCTTC

V gene: TRBV5-1
clone size: .
J gene: TRBJ1-1
D gene: TRBD1
CDR3 protein: CASSVTGGAMNTEAFF
CDR3 DNA: TGCGCCAGCAGCGTGACAGGGGGCGCAATGAACACTGAAGCTTTCTTT

V gene: TRBV4-3
clone size: few
J gene: TRBJ2-1
D gene: TRBD2
CDR3 protein: CASSQESGGANEQFF
CDR3 DNA: TGCGCCAGCAGCCAAGAAAGCGGGGGGGCGAATGAGCAGTTCTTC

V gene: TRBV18
clone size: .
J gene: TRBJ1-2
D gene: .
CDR3 protein: CASSPFTVTTNYGYTF
CDR3 DNA: TGTGCCAGCTCACCGTTTACAGTAACGACTAACTATGGCTACACCTTC

V gene: TRBV7-6
clone size: .
J gene: TRBJ2-7
D gene: .
CDR3 protein: CASSRGSSYEQYF
CDR3 DNA: TGTGCCAGCAGCAGGGGGAGCTCCTACGAGCAGTACTTC

V gene: TRBV18
clone size: .
J gene: TRBJ1-2
D gene: .
CDR3 protein: CASSRDRSFNYGYTF
CDR3 DNA: TGTGCCAGCTCACGAGACAGGAGTTTTAACTATGGCTACACCTTC

V gene: TRBV6-1
clone size: few
J gene: TRBJ2-3
D gene: TRBD1
CDR3 protein: CASSDSRTGTDTQYF
CDR3 DNA: TGTGCCAGCAGTGACTCACGGACAGGGACAGATACGCAGTATTTT

V gene: TRBV5-1
clone size: .
J gene: TRBJ2-1
D gene: .
CDR3 protein: CASWGGSYNEQFF
CDR3 DNA: TGCGCCAGCTGGGGAGGATCCTACAATGAGCAGTTCTTC

V gene: TRBV7-2
clone size: .
J gene: TRBJ2-3
D gene: TRBD2
CDR3 protein: CASSLVVRGGRSTDTQYF
CDR3 DNA: TGTGCCAGCAGCTTAGTGGTACGGGGGGGAAGAAGCACAGATACGCAGTATTTT

V gene: TRBV7-9
clone size: .
J gene: TRBJ2-1
D gene: TRBD2
CDR3 protein: CASSLVGGGSSYNEQFF
CDR3 DNA: TGTGCCAGCAGCTTAGTCGGGGGGGGGAGCTCCTACAATGAGCAGTTCTTC

V gene: TRBV12-5
clone size: .
J gene: TRBJ2-7
D gene: TRBD1
CDR3 protein: CASGLPGQGYEQYF
CDR3 DNA: TGTGCTAGTGGTTTGCCGGGACAGGGATACGAGCAGTACTTC

V gene: TRBV25-1
clone size: once
J gene: TRBJ1-5
D gene: .
CDR3 protein: CASQNLQGSQPQHF
CDR3 DNA: TGTGCCAGCCAGAACCTCCAGGGTAGTCAGCCCCAGCATTTT

V gene: TRBV2
clone size: .
J gene: TRBJ2-1
D gene: TRBD1
CDR3 protein: CASSGTGGFNEQFF
CDR3 DNA: TGTGCCAGCAGTGGGACAGGGGGTTTCAATGAGCAGTTCTTC